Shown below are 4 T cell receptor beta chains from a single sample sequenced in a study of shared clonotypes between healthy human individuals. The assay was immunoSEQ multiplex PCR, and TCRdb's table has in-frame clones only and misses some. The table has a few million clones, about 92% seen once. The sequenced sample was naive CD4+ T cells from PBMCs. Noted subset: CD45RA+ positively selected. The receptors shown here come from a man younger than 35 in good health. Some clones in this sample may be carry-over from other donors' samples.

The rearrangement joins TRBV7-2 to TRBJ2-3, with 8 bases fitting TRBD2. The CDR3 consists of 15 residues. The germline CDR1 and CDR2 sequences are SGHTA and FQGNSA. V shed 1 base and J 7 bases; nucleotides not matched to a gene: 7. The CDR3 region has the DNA TGTGCCAGCAGCTTAGAGGCCGGGAGGGGGAATACGCAGTATTTT. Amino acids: CASSLEAGRGNTQYF. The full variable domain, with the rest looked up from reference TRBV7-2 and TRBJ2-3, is GAGVSQSPSNKVTEKGKDVELRCDPISGHTALYWYRQSLGQGLEFLIYFQGNSAPDKSGLPSDRFSAERTGGSVSTLTIQRTQQEDSAVYLCASSLEAGRGNTQYFGPGTRLTVL.

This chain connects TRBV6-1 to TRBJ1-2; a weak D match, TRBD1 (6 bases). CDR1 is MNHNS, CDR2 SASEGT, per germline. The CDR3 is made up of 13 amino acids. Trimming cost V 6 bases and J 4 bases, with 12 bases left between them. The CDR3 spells CASRDSPFYGYTF. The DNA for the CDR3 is TGTGCCAGCAGGGACAGCCCATTCTATGGCTACACCTTC.

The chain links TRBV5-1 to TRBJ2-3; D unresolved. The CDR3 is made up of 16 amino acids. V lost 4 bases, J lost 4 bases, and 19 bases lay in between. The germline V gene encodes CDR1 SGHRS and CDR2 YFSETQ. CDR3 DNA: TGCGCCAGCAGCACCTCCGACCTACCCGGCCCAGATACGCAGTATTTT. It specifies CASSTSDLPGPDTQYF. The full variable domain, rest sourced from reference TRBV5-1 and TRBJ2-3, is KAGVTQTPRYLIKTRGQQVTLSCSPISGHRSVSWYQQTPGQGLQFLFEYFSETQRNKGNFPGRFSGRQFSNSRSEMNVSTLELGDSALYLCASSTSDLPGPDTQYFGPGTRLTVL.

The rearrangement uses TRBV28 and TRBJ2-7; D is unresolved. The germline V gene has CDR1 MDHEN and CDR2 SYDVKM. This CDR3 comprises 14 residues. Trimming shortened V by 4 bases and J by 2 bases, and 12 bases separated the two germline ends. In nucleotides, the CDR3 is TGTGCCAGCAGTTCAAGAGTGTCCCCCTACGAGCAGTACTTC. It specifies CASSSRVSPYEQYF.